The 31 T cell receptor beta chains listed next were all sequenced from one sample in a study of cytomegalovirus exposure and HLA in healthy donors. Primers for the PCR totalled 60 Vbeta and 13 Jbeta. Profiled with immunoSEQ multiplex PCR; TCRdb holds only in-frame clones, not every one. This sample has 150,000 to 200,000 clones, with roughly 71% found just once. Sequenced sample: PBMCs. Receptors were obtained from a male donor in good health and CMV-seropositive.

V and J are TRBV7-9 and TRBJ2-5; possible D gene TRBD1, 5 bases. The closer fit of TRBJ2-7 to the DNA end suggests the J call may be wrong. This CDR3 has 15 amino acids. The germline gives CDR1 SEHNR, CDR2 FQNEAQ (reference sequence). The CDR3 here is CASSLVQGPHYEQYF. Written as DNA, the CDR3 is TGTGCCAGCAGCTTAGTGCAGGGCCCTCACTACGAGCAGTACTTC.

The chain carries TRBV15 and TRBJ2-1, with D possibly being TRBD2 (6 bases). The CDR3 is 13 residues long. The germline V gene encodes CDR1 LNHNV and CDR2 YYDKDF (reference sequence). V was cut by 0 bases and J by 15 bases, with 15 bases left in between. CDR3 protein: CATSRETTSSAFF. The CDR3 region has the DNA TGTGCCACCAGCAGAGAGACGACTAGTTCAGCGTTCTTC.

The genes are TRBV19 and TRBJ2-5; D unclear. The CDR3 totals 15 residues. The V gene lost 1 base and the J gene lost 1 base, with 10 bases spanning the gap. In germline, CDR1 is LNHDA, CDR2 SQIVND (reference sequence). The DNA of the CDR3 is TGTGCCAGTAGTATAGGTGGAGTCTTCCAAGAGACCCAGTACTTC. It is translated as CASSIGGVFQETQYF.

The rearrangement uses TRBV6-5 and TRBJ1-1, with D perhaps TRBD1 (5 bases). The germline V gene has CDR1 MNHEY and CDR2 SVGAGI. Trimming shortened V by 0 bases and J by 3 bases, and 8 bases separated the two germline ends. This CDR3 has 14 amino acids. The CDR3 spells CASSYSGGDTEAFF. CDR3 DNA sequence: TGTGCCAGCAGTTACTCCGGGGGGGACACTGAAGCTTTCTTT.

J is TRBJ2-1 and V is TRBV10-3, with 10 bases fitting TRBD2. The V gene end was trimmed by 8 bases and the J gene end by 9 bases; junction bases not matched to a gene: 10. The CDR3 covers 14 residues. Germline CDR1 reads ENHRY; CDR2 reads SYGVKD. CDR3 coding DNA: TGTGCCATCCGGAATCTAGCGGGGGTCGGTGAGCAGTTCTTC. Protein: CAIRNLAGVGEQFF.

The V gene is TRBV5-1, the J gene TRBJ2-7; TRBD1 matches at 10 bases. The V gene's germline CDR1 is SGHRS and CDR2 YFSETQ. The CDR3 runs 14 residues. The J segment lost 2 bases and the V segment lost 7 bases, leaving 6 bases of the junction unmatched. CDR3 in amino acids: CASRTGQGAYEQYF. The DNA for the CDR3 is TGCGCCAGCCGGACAGGACAGGGGGCCTACGAGCAGTACTTC.

This chain links TRBV6-5 with TRBJ2-5, with 8 bases fitting TRBD1. Germline values: CDR1 MNHEY, CDR2 SVGAGI. After removal of 6 bases from V and 4 bases from J, the junction contained 10 bases not matched to a gene. The CDR3 contains 15 residues. The CDR3 here is CASRKTGAAVETQYF. CDR3 nucleotide sequence: TGTGCCAGCAGGAAGACAGGGGCCGCTGTAGAGACCCAGTACTTC.

V is TRBV7-9 and J is TRBJ2-7; D is possibly TRBD1 (6 bases). The CDR3 totals 16 residues. With 4 bases removed from V and 8 bases from J, the gap between germline ends came to 24 bases. The germline gives CDR1 SEHNR, CDR2 FQNEAQ (reference sequence). CDR3 sequence (DNA): TGTGCCAGCAGCTCGACGACAGGACACCAAGCCGGTCAGCAGTACTTC. Protein sequence: CASSSTTGHQAGQQYF.

This clone appeared a single time. The chain links TRBV4-1 to TRBJ2-3; 8 nucleotides match TRBD2. The CDR3 is made up of 17 amino acids. V was clipped by 0 bases and J by 2 bases; unmatched bases: 7. Germline V gene sequence: CDR1 MGHRA, CDR2 YSYEKL. The CDR3 DNA sequence: TGCGCCAGCAGCCAAGATCCGGGCGGGGGGTTCACAGATACGCAGTATTTT. Translated: CASSQDPGGGFTDTQYF.

The chain employs TRBV9 and TRBJ2-1; 10 nucleotides line up with TRBD2. CDR1 and CDR2 from the germline V gene are SGDLS and YYNGEE. CDR3 length: 15 amino acids. Trimming cost V 3 bases and J 9 bases; bases outside gene matches: 9. The CDR3 here is CASSESGGAGSEQFF. In nucleotides, the CDR3 is TGTGCCAGCAGCGAGAGCGGGGGGGCCGGTAGTGAGCAGTTCTTC.

This chain connects TRBV4-3 to TRBJ1-6; D is possibly TRBD1 (5 bases). Looked up from germline, CDR1 is LGHNA and CDR2 is YSLEER. The length of the CDR3 is 19 residues. Trimming pared 0 bases from V and 0 bases from J, leaving 15 bases between. The CDR3 sequence is CASSQEWMTVLSYNSPLHF. CDR3 sequence (DNA): TGCGCCAGCAGCCAAGAATGGATGACAGTTCTCTCCTATAATTCACCCCTCCACTTT.

The chain joins TRBV30 to TRBJ2-2; perhaps TRBD1 as D (6 bases). CDR1 GTSNPN and CDR2 SVGIG come from the germline V gene (reference sequence). The V end lost 4 bases, the J end lost 5 bases, and 20 bases lay between the germline ends. This CDR3 region has 16 residues. The CDR3 sequence: CAWMAGGGLGTGELFF. The CDR3 bases are TGTGCCTGGATGGCTGGGGGCGGTCTAGGGACCGGGGAGCTGTTTTTT.

The V gene is TRBV7-6, the J gene TRBJ2-5; maybe TRBD2 (7 bases). The CDR3 runs 16 residues. In germline, CDR1 is SGHVS, CDR2 FNYEAQ. Trimming shortened V by 5 bases and J by 7 bases, and 23 bases separated the two germline ends. The CDR3 protein is CASSRGSRGPTGTQYF. CDR3 sequence (DNA): TGTGCCAGCAGCCGCGGGTCGCGGGGGCCTACCGGGACCCAGTACTTC.

This clone was counted a single time. This rearrangement joins TRBV4-1 to TRBJ2-7; perhaps TRBD1 as D (5 bases). Germline lookup yields CDR1 MGHRA and CDR2 YSYEKL. This CDR3 spans 14 amino acids. Trimming pared 4 bases from V and 2 bases from J, leaving 12 bases between. The CDR3 nucleotides are TGCGCCAGCAGCCTCACAGACAGTACCTACGAGCAGTACTTC. It specifies CASSLTDSTYEQYF.

The genes are TRBV30 and TRBJ2-2, with D tentatively TRBD2 (5 bases). The CDR3 runs to 13 residues. The germline V gene has CDR1 GTSNPN and CDR2 SVGIG (reference sequence). V gave up 7 bases and J gave up 7 bases, with 16 bases separating them. The CDR3 nucleotides are TGTGCCTCCTACACGGGAAAACACGGGGAGCTGTTTTTT. This codes for CASYTGKHGELFF.

In DNA form, the CDR3 reads TGTGCCAGCAGTATAACCTATAATTCACCCCTCCACTTT. Translation gives CASSITYNSPLHF. The rearrangement joins TRBV2 to TRBJ1-6; D is uncertain. Trimming stripped 5 bases from V and 2 bases from J, with 4 bases between. The CDR3 totals 13 residues. Germline CDR1 and CDR2: SNHLY and FYNNEI.

This clone has just a few counts. The chain couples TRBV2 to TRBJ2-2, with D perhaps TRBD2 (6 bases). Per the germline V gene, CDR1 is SNHLY and CDR2 is FYNNEI. Trimming cost V 5 bases and J 3 bases, with 7 bases left between them. The CDR3 is made up of 13 amino acids. For the CDR3, the DNA is TGTGCCAGCAGTCGACTAGACACCGGGGAGCTGTTTTTT. The encoded protein is CASSRLDTGELFF.

This rearrangement joins TRBV7-3 to TRBJ2-1; 7 nucleotides line up with TRBD1. Germline assignment: CDR1 SGHTA and CDR2 FQGTGA. V trimming: 5 bases; J trimming: 4 bases; junction bases outside the gene matches: 8. The CDR3 consists of 15 residues. The CDR3 DNA follows: TGTGCCAGCAGCCAACAGGGGCAGGGATACAATGAGCAGTTCTTC. Its protein product is CASSQQGQGYNEQFF.

The V and J genes are TRBV30 and TRBJ1-2; D may be TRBD1 (6 bases). V shed 2 bases and J shed 4 bases, with 11 bases lying between them. This CDR3 has 13 amino acids. Germline assignment: CDR1 GTSNPN and CDR2 SVGIG (reference sequence). The CDR3 DNA reads TGTGCCTGGAGTACAGGGTCGGCCTATGGCTACACCTTC. Translated: CAWSTGSAYGYTF.

This chain connects TRBV4-1 to TRBJ1-6, with 10 bases lining up with TRBD1. This CDR3 region has 16 residues. The V gene's germline CDR1 is MGHRA and CDR2 YSYEKL. After removal of 4 bases from V and 8 bases from J, the junction contained 8 bases not matched to a gene. The CDR3 region is CASSLLPGQGYSPLHF. In nucleotides, the CDR3 is TGCGCCAGCAGCCTCCTACCGGGACAGGGGTATTCACCCCTCCACTTT.

This clone has only a few counts. The chain links TRBV6-5 to TRBJ1-1; D possibly corresponds to TRBD1 (5 bases). The CDR3 has 16 residues. Germline V lookup: CDR1 MNHEY, CDR2 SVGAGI. V was clipped by 0 bases and J by 1 base, with 12 bases between them. DNA for the CDR3: TGTGCCAGCAGTTACTCGATTTCAGGGCCGAACACTGAAGCTTTCTTT. Translating gives CASSYSISGPNTEAFF.

With regard to this clone: A junction boundary mismatches the germline segment, possibly from a read error. The chain combines TRBV6-5 with TRBJ1-2; 9 nucleotides agree with TRBD1. Germline V lookup: CDR1 MNHEY, CDR2 SVGAGI. CDR3 length: 15 amino acids. The CDR3 reads CAGSYTQDRGGGYTF. CDR3 in DNA: TGTGCCGGCAGTTACACGCAAGACAGGGGGGGAGGCTACACCTTC.

The V gene is TRBV5-1, the J gene TRBJ1-1; possible D gene TRBD1, 6 bases. The CDR3 is 14 amino acids. The germline gives CDR1 SGHRS, CDR2 YFSETQ. Trimming cost V 4 bases and J 2 bases, with 12 bases left between them. The CDR3 nucleotides read TGCGCCAGCAGCCCGGGACACGATAACACTGAAGCTTTCTTT. Translated: CASSPGHDNTEAFF.

The rearrangement links TRBV5-5 to TRBJ2-1; perhaps TRBD2 as D (7 bases). CDR3 size: 14 residues. The V and J ends lost 0 bases and 7 bases respectively, with 11 bases between them. From germline, CDR1 is SGHKS and CDR2 YYEKEE (reference sequence). The CDR3 coding sequence is TGTGCCAGCAGCTTGGTAGGGGGGGAGAATGAGCAGTTCTTC. It yields the protein CASSLVGGENEQFF.

The chain joins TRBV13 to TRBJ2-3; 12 bases align to TRBD1. The trim removed 5 bases at V and 0 bases at J, leaving 9 bases unmatched. The germline gives CDR1 PRHDT, CDR2 FYEKMQ (reference sequence). This CDR3 has 18 amino acids. This chain's CDR3 is CASSPSLGQGASTDTQYF. CDR3 nucleotide sequence: TGTGCCAGCAGCCCGAGCTTGGGACAGGGGGCAAGCACAGATACGCAGTATTTT. The full variable domain, its missing parts supplied by reference TRBV13 and TRBJ2-3, is AAGVIQSPRHLIKEKRETATLKCYPIPRHDTVYWYQQGPGQDPQFLISFYEKMQSDKGSIPDRFSAQQFSDYHSELNMSSLELGDSALYFCASSPSLGQGASTDTQYFGPGTRLTVL.

This clone was seen a few times. The chain recombines TRBV5-4 with TRBJ2-7; 11 bases are shared with TRBD2. Germline CDR1 reads SGHNT; CDR2 reads YYREEE (reference sequence). The J segment lost 0 bases and the V segment lost 4 bases, leaving 3 bases of the junction unmatched. This CDR3 spans 15 amino acids. This CDR3 is CASSAGLAGSYEQYF. The CDR3 nucleotides read TGTGCCAGCAGCGCCGGACTAGCGGGCTCCTACGAGCAGTACTTC.

The chain carries TRBV10-3 and TRBJ1-2, with TRBD1 matching 10 bases. This CDR3 is 15 amino acids long. The V and J ends lost 2 bases and 2 bases, in that order; junction bases with no gene match: 2. Germline CDR1 is ENHRY and CDR2 is SYGVKD. CDR3 loop: CAISEGGQGNYGYTF. The DNA for the CDR3 is TGTGCCATCAGTGAGGGGGGACAGGGGAACTATGGCTACACCTTC.

This clone has just a few counts. An end of the junction does not agree with germline; a read error may underlie this. The rearrangement uses TRBV20-1 and TRBJ1-6; D call uncertain. CDR3 length: 11 amino acids. The germline V gene has CDR1 DFQATT and CDR2 SNEGSKA (reference sequence). The CDR3 sequence is CSARDLRRLWF. The CDR3 nucleotides are TGCAGTGCTAGAGATTTGAGGCGCCTTTGGTTT.

Written as DNA, the CDR3 is TGTGCCTGTAGGTCAACGACATACAATGAGCAGTTCTTC. Its protein is CACRSTTYNEQFF. This chain joins TRBV7-9 and TRBJ2-1; D not certain. This CDR3 has 13 amino acids. V lost 11 bases to trimming and J lost 4 bases, with 15 bases between them. CDR1 and CDR2 (germline): SEHNR, FQNEAQ (reference sequence).

CDR3 sequence reads: CASSYLRTKNIQYF. DNA for the CDR3: TGTGCCAGCAGTTATTTGCGTACCAAAAACATTCAGTACTTC. The chain carries TRBV27 and TRBJ2-4; no clear D. V was trimmed by 4 bases and J by 2 bases, leaving 9 bases between them. The CDR3 consists of 14 residues. Looked up from germline, CDR1 is MNHEY and CDR2 is SMNVEV (reference sequence).

This clone was counted between two and nine times. The gene calls are TRBV5-6 and TRBJ1-4, with D uncertain. V was clipped by 4 bases and J by 3 bases, with 16 bases between them. The CDR3 is 16 amino acids. The germline V gene encodes CDR1 SGHDT and CDR2 YYEEEE. This CDR3 reads CASSGFAGRANEKLFF. As DNA, the CDR3 is TGTGCCAGCAGCGGATTTGCGGGTCGAGCTAATGAAAAACTGTTTTTT.